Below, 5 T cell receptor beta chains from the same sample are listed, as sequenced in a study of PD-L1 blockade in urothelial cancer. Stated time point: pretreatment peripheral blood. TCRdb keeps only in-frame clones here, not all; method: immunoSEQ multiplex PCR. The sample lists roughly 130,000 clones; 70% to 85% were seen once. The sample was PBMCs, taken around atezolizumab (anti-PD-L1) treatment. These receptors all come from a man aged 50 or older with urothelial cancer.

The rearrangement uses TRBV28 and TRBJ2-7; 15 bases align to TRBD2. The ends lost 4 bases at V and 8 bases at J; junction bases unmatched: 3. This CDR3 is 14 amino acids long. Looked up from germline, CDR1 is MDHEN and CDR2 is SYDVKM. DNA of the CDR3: TGTGCCAGCAGTTGGACTAGCGGGAGGGATAAGCAGTACTTC. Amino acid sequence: CASSWTSGRDKQYF.

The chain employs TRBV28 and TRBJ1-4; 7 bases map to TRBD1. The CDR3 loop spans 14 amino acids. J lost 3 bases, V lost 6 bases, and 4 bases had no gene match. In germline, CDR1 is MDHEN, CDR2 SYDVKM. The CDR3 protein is CASSTGQSNEKLFF. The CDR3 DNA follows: TGTGCCAGCAGCACGGGACAGTCTAATGAAAAACTGTTTTTT.

CDR3 DNA: TGTGCCAGCAGCTTTACATGGACAGGTGCTAACTATGGCTACACCTTC. It is translated as CASSFTWTGANYGYTF. V gene TRBV5-5 combines with J gene TRBJ1-2, with 7 bases lining up with TRBD1. CDR3 length equals 16 residues. The germline V gene has CDR1 SGHKS and CDR2 YYEKEE (reference sequence). V shed 2 bases, J shed 0 bases, and the junction held 7 bases outside the gene matches. The full variable domain, rest sourced from reference TRBV5-5 and TRBJ1-2, is DAGVTQSPTHLIKTRGQQVTLRCSPISGHKSVSWYQQVLGQGPQFIFQYYEKEERGRGNFPDRFSARQFPNYSSELNVNALLLGDSALYLCASSFTWTGANYGYTFGSGTRLTVV.

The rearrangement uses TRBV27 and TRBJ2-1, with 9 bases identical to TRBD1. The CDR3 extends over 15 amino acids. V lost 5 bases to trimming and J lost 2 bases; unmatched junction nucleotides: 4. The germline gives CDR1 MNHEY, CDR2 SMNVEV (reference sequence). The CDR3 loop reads CASSTRQGAYNEQFF. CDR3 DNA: TGTGCCAGCAGTACAAGACAGGGGGCCTACAATGAGCAGTTCTTC.

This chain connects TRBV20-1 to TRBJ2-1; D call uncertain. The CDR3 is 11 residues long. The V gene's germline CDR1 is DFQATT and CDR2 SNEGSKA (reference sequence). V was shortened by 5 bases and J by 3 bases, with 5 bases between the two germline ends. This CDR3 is CSAPLYNEQFF. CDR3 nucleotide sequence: TGCAGTGCTCCCCTCTACAATGAGCAGTTCTTC.